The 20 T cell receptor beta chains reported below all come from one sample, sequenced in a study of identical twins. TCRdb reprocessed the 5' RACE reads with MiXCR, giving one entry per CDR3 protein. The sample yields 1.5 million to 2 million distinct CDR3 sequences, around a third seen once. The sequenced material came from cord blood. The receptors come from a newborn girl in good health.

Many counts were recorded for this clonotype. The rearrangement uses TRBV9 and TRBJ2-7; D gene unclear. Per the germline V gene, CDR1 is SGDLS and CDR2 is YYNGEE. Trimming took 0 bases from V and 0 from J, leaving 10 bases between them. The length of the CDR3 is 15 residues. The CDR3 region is CASSVGATSSYEQYF. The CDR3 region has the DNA TGTGCCAGCAGCGTAGGGGCTACAAGCTCCTACGAGCAGTACTTC.

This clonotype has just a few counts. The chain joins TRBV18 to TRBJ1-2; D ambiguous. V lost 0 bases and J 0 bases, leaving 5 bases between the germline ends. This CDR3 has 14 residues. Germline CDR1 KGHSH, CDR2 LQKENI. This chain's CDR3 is CASSPPVSNYGYTF. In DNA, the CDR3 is TGTGCCAGCTCACCACCGGTCTCTAACTATGGCTACACCTTC.

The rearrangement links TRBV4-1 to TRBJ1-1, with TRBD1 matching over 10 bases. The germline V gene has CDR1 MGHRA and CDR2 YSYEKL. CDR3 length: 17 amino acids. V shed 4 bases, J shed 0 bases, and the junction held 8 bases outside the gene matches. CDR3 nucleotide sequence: TGCGCCAGCAGCCTCTGGGGGACAGGGGTTATGAACACTGAAGCTTTCTTT. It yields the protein CASSLWGTGVMNTEAFF.

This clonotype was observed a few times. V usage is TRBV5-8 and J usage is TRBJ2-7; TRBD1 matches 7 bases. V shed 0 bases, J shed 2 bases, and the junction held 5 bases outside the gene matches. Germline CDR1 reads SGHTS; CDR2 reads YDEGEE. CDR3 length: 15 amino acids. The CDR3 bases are TGTGCCAGCAGCTTGGCCCGACAGGGTCCCTACGAGCAGTACTTC. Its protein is CASSLARQGPYEQYF.

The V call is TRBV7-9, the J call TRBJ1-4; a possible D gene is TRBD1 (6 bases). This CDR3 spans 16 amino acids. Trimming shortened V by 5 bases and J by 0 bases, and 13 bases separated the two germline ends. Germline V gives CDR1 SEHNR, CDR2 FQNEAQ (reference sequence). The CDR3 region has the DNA TGTGCCAGCAGCCCCCCCAGGGGTTCAACTAATGAAAAACTGTTTTTT. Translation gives CASSPPRGSTNEKLFF.

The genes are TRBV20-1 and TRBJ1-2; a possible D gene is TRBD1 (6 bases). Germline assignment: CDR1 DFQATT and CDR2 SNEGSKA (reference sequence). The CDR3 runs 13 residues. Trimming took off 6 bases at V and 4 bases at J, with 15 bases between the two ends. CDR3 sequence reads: CSARRDMAYGYTF. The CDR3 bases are TGCAGTGCGCGCCGGGACATGGCCTATGGCTACACCTTC.

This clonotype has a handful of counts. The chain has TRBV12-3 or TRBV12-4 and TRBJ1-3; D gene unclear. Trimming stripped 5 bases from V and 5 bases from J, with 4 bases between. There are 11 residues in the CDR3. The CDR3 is CASSNRNTIYF. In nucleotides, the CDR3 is TGTGCCAGCAGTAATAGAAACACCATATATTTT.

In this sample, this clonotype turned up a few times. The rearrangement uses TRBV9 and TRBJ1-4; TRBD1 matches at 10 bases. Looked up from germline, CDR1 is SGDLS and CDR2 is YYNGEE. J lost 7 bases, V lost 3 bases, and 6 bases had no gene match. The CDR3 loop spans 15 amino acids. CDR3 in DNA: TGTGCCAGCAGCGGGACAGGGGGAAAGGGTGAAAAACTGTTTTTT. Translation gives CASSGTGGKGEKLFF.

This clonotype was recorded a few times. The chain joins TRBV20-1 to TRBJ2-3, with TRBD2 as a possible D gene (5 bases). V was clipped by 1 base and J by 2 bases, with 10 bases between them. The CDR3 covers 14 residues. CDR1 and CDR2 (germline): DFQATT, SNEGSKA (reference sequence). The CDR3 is CSARGASHTDTQYF. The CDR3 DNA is TGCAGTGCTAGAGGGGCTAGCCACACAGATACGCAGTATTTT.

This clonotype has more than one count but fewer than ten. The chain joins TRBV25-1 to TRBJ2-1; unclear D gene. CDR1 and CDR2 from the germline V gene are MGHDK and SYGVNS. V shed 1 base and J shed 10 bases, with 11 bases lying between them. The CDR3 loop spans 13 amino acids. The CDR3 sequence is CASSESRSGEQFF. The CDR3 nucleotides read TGTGCCAGCAGTGAATCGCGGTCTGGGGAGCAGTTCTTC.

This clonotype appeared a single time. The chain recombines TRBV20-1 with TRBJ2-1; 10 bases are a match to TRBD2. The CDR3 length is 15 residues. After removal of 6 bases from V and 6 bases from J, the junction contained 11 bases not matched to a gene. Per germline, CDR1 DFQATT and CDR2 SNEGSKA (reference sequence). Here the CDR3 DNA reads TGCAGTGCCGTCGTACTAGCGGGGCGCTCCAATGAGCAGTTCTTC. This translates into CSAVVLAGRSNEQFF.

The chain's CDR3 is CASRRDPDRHNSPLHF. The DNA for the CDR3 is TGTGCCAGCAGGAGGGACCCGGACAGACATAATTCACCCCTCCACTTT. V usage is TRBV2 and J usage is TRBJ1-6; D possibly corresponds to TRBD1 (6 bases). This CDR3 is built from 16 residues. The V and J ends lost 6 bases and 5 bases respectively, with 17 bases between them. Germline assignment: CDR1 SNHLY and CDR2 FYNNEI.

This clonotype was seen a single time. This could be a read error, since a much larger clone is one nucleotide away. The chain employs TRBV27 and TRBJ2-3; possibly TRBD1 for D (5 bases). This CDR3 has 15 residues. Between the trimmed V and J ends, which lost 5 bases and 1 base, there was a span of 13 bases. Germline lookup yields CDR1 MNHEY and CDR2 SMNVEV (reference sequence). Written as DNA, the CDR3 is TGTGCCAGCAGTCCGGTGGGGCCCTGCACAGATACGCAGTATTTT. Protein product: CASSPVGPCTDTQYF.

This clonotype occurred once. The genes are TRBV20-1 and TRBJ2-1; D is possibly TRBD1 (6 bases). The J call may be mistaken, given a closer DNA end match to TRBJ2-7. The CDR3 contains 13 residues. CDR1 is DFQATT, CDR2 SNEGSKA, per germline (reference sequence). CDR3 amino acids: CSARRDIIDEQYF. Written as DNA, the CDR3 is TGCAGTGCTAGACGGGACATTATCGATGAGCAGTACTTC.

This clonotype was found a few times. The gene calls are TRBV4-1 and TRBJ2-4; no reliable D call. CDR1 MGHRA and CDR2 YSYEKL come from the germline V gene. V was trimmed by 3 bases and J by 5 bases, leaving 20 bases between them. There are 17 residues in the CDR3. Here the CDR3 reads CASSQPLVRSDQNIQYF. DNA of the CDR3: TGCGCCAGCAGCCAGCCTCTAGTTAGGAGCGACCAAAACATTCAGTACTTC.

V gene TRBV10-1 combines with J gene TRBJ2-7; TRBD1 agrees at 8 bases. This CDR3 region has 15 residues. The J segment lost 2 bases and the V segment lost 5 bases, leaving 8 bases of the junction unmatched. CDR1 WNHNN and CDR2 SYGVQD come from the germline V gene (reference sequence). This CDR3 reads CASSNGQGPPYEQYF. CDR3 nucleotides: TGCGCCAGCAGTAACGGACAGGGCCCACCCTACGAGCAGTACTTC.

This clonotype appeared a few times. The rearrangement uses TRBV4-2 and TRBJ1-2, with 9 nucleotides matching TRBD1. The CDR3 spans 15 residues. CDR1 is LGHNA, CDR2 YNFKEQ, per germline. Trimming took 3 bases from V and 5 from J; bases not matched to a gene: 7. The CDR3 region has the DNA TGTGCCAGCAGCCATGACAGGACAGGGGAATATGGCTACACCTTC. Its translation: CASSHDRTGEYGYTF.

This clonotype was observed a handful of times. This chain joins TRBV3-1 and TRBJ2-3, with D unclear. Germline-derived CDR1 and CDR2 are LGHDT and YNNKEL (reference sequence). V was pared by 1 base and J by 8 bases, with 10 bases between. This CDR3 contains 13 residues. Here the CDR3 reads CASSQGLDSTQYF. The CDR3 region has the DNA TGTGCCAGCAGCCAAGGGCTCGACTCTACGCAGTATTTT.

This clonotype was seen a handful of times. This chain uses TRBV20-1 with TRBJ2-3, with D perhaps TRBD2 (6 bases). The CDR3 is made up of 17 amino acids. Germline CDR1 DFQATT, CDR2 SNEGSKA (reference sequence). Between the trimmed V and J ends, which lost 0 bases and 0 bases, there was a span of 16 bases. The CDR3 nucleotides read TGCAGTGCTAGAGATGTTAGGCGGGGAGGTAGCACAGATACGCAGTATTTT. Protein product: CSARDVRRGGSTDTQYF.

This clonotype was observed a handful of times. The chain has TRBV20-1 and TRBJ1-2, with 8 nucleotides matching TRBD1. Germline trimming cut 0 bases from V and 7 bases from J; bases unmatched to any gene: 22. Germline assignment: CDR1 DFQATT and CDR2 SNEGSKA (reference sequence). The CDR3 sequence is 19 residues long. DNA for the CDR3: TGCAGTGCTAGAGATCGGGCGTTTGGGACAGGACGGTGGGATGCTGGCTACACCTTC. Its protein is CSARDRAFGTGRWDAGYTF.